This T cell receptor (beta chain) was profiled in a study of blood T cell repertoires in COVID-19. Whole-study context: COVID-19 samples, acute and convalescent, were from the United States, Italy and Spain. PBMCs, B-cell-depleted T cells, or T cells were the source of the cDNA or gDNA that made up the material.

Only in-frame clones appear in the TCRdb table, and some are missing; sequencing was by immunoSEQ multiplex PCR. The sample contains around 20,000 clones, 91% of which appear only once. V gave up 3 bases and J gave up 1 base; unmatched junction bases: 2. Germline values: CDR1 WSHSY, CDR2 SAAADI. The CDR3 contains 16 residues. The sequence derives from a man between 70 and 80 years old with active COVID-19. The V gene is TRBV10-2, the J gene TRBJ1-6; 8 bases fit TRBD1. The source material was peripheral blood. CDR3 DNA sequence: TGCGCCAGCAGTGACCAGGGGGCGTCCTATAATTCACCCCTCCACTTT. It encodes CASSDQGASYNSPLHF.